A single sample is the source of the 29 T cell receptor beta chains below, sequenced in a study of T cells in Graves' hyperthyroidism and ophthalmopathy. RNA transcripts were the template for amplifying TCR beta CDR3 regions. The HTBI primer set drove a first-round RT-PCR of the TCR CDR3. One entry per CDR3 protein, called by TCRdb with MiXCR from the multiplex PCR reads. Here the sample spans roughly 740,000 distinct CDR3 sequences, around 15% being singletons. The sample comprised blood. These receptors all come from a man in his late teens or twenties with Graves' hyperthyroidism.

This clonotype was counted at least ten times. The V call is TRBV29-1, the J call TRBJ2-7; no reliable D call. CDR1 and CDR2 (germline): SQVTM, ANQGSEA. The CDR3 covers 13 residues. The ends were cut back, 5 bases at V and 0 bases at J, with 11 bases in the middle. CDR3: CSVTARSSYEQYF. Written as DNA, the CDR3 is TGCAGCGTTACAGCGAGAAGCTCCTACGAGCAGTACTTC.

This clonotype occurred many times. This chain uses TRBV6-1 with TRBJ1-1; D is possibly TRBD1 (5 bases). The CDR3 length is 14 residues. V was shortened by 7 bases and J by 8 bases, with 20 bases between the two germline ends. The germline gives CDR1 MNHNS, CDR2 SASEGT. The CDR3 DNA follows: TGTGCCAGCACCTTCGTCGGGGGTAATATGGAAGCTTTCTTT. Protein sequence: CASTFVGGNMEAFF.

The V gene is TRBV10-3, the J gene TRBJ2-7, with TRBD2 as a possible D gene (5 bases). The CDR3 is made up of 16 amino acids. V lost 5 bases to trimming and J lost 0 bases, with 17 bases between them. Germline-derived CDR1 and CDR2 are ENHRY and SYGVKD. The CDR3 protein is CAISSGLILSSYEQYF. The CDR3 DNA reads as TGTGCCATCAGTAGTGGACTCATCCTTAGCTCCTACGAGCAGTACTTC.

This clonotype appeared many times. J is TRBJ2-2 and V is TRBV12-3 or TRBV12-4; TRBD2 matches at 8 bases. The junction had 6 bases not matched to a gene; V was cut back by 2 bases and J by 7 bases. The CDR3 extends over 15 amino acids. The CDR3 here is CASSLWREEGGELFF. The CDR3 bases are TGTGCCAGCAGTTTATGGCGGGAGGAGGGCGGGGAGCTGTTTTTT.

This clonotype was detected ten times or more. The CDR3, as DNA: TGCGCCAGCAGCCCCCTTGGGACGAACACTGAAGCTTTCTTT. It specifies CASSPLGTNTEAFF. This chain uses TRBV5-1 with TRBJ1-1; D may be TRBD1 (5 bases). Germline values: CDR1 SGHRS, CDR2 YFSETQ. The V gene lost 4 bases and the J gene lost 1 base, with 11 bases spanning the gap. The CDR3 is 14 residues long.

This clonotype showed up many times. The chain joins TRBV18 to TRBJ1-2; D is perhaps TRBD1 (5 bases). V was pared by 2 bases and J by 8 bases, with 15 bases between. The CDR3 runs to 14 residues. Germline CDR1 KGHSH, CDR2 LQKENI. DNA for the CDR3: TGTGCCAGCTCACCATCGGGACTCTCGAGGGGCTACACCTTC. It specifies CASSPSGLSRGYTF.

This clonotype occurred many times. This chain connects TRBV2 to TRBJ2-1; D gene unclear. The CDR3 runs 16 residues. V lost 2 bases to trimming and J lost 0 bases, with 11 bases between them. Germline V CDR1 and CDR2: SNHLY, FYNNEI. The CDR3 region has the DNA TGTGCCAGCAGTGAAATTGGGGTAAGCTCCTACAATGAGCAGTTCTTC. Protein product: CASSEIGVSSYNEQFF.

V usage is TRBV6-5 and J usage is TRBJ1-3; 12 nucleotides match TRBD1. The V and J ends lost 4 bases and 0 bases, in that order; junction bases with no gene match: 1. The CDR3 is 16 residues long. The germline CDR1 and CDR2 sequences are MNHEY and SVGAGI. The CDR3 loop reads CASSLGQGASGNTIYF. DNA of the CDR3: TGTGCCAGCAGTTTGGGACAGGGGGCCTCTGGAAACACCATATATTTT.

Many counts were recorded for this clonotype. The chain recombines TRBV20-1 with TRBJ2-5, with D possibly TRBD2 on 7 matching bases. Germline CDR1 and CDR2: DFQATT and SNEGSKA (reference sequence). The CDR3 spans 14 residues. Trimming pared 3 bases from V and 5 bases from J, leaving 16 bases between. CDR3 amino acids: CSASPPQGGETQYF. For the CDR3, the DNA is TGCAGTGCTAGTCCCCCACAGGGAGGGGAGACCCAGTACTTC.

The rearrangement links TRBV29-1 to TRBJ2-7; 10 nucleotides agree with TRBD1. Germline CDR1 SQVTM, CDR2 ANQGSEA. Trimming took 7 bases from V and 2 from J; bases not matched to a gene: 5. CDR3 length equals 13 residues. CDR3 sequence reads: CSAGDRGPYEQYF. CDR3 sequence (DNA): TGCAGCGCTGGGGACAGGGGACCCTACGAGCAGTACTTC.

This clonotype was picked up a small number of times. CDR3 loop: CSLRETNYGYTF. CDR3 bases: TGCAGCCTTCGGGAAACTAACTATGGCTACACCTTC. The chain links TRBV29-1 to TRBJ1-2; D is ambiguous. The V end was cut by 8 bases, the J end by 0 bases, with 10 bases between. There are 12 residues in the CDR3. Germline assignment: CDR1 SQVTM and CDR2 ANQGSEA.

This clonotype was seen a handful of times. DNA of the CDR3: TGTGCCAGCAGCCAAGAAGGGGGAGGCAATGGCTACACCTTC. It specifies CASSQEGGGNGYTF. J is TRBJ1-2 and V is TRBV7-9; a possible D gene is TRBD1 (6 bases). V lost 5 bases and J 6 bases, leaving 16 bases between the germline ends. Germline CDR1 is SEHNR and CDR2 is FQNEAQ (reference sequence). The CDR3 runs 14 residues.

This clonotype was recorded a few times. The chain recombines TRBV12-3 or TRBV12-4 with TRBJ2-7, with D tentatively TRBD2 (6 bases). The CDR3 runs to 14 residues. Trimming removed 6 bases at V and 3 bases at J, with 15 bases between. The CDR3 nucleotides read TGTGCCAGCAGCTCGGACTACCGATTCTACGAGCAGTACTTC. It encodes CASSSDYRFYEQYF.

The chain uses TRBV28 and TRBJ2-2, with TRBD1 identical over 7 bases. V shed 5 bases and J 3 bases; nucleotides not matched to a gene: 6. The CDR3 is made up of 15 amino acids. The germline CDR1 and CDR2 sequences are MDHEN and SYDVKM. CDR3 region: CASSLSGQHTGELFF. The CDR3 bases are TGTGCCAGCAGTCTGTCGGGACAGCACACCGGGGAGCTGTTTTTT. Combining the CDR3 with reference TRBV28 and TRBJ2-2 gives the whole variable domain DVKVTQSSRYLVKRTGEKVFLECVQDMDHENMFWYRQDPGLGLRLIYFSYDVKMKEKGDIPEGYSVSREKKERFSLILESASTNQTSMYLCASSLSGQHTGELFFGEGSRLTVL.

This clonotype was found a few times. The chain is built from TRBV6-1 and TRBJ2-7, with 8 bases aligning to TRBD1. V shed 5 bases, J shed 2 bases, and the junction held 11 bases outside the gene matches. The CDR3 loop spans 16 amino acids. Germline CDR1 is MNHNS and CDR2 is SASEGT. The CDR3 DNA reads TGTGCCAGCAGTTACCTCCCGGGACAGGTCGCCTACGAGCAGTACTTC. Its protein product is CASSYLPGQVAYEQYF.

Note on this clonotype: A much larger clone lies a single base off, so this may be a read error. The chain carries TRBV29-1 and TRBJ2-1; TRBD2 matches at 14 bases. The CDR3 has 15 residues. V shed 6 bases, J shed 6 bases, and the junction held 7 bases outside the gene matches. CDR1 is SQVTM, CDR2 ANQGSEA, per germline. Here the CDR3 DNA reads TGCAGCGTCAGGAGACTAGCGGGGGGGGGCAATGAGCAGTTCTTC. Translating it yields CSVRRLAGGGNEQFF.

In its sample, this clonotype was seen a few times. This rearrangement joins TRBV4-2 to TRBJ2-5; 7 bases agree with TRBD2. Germline assignment: CDR1 LGHNA and CDR2 YNFKEQ. The CDR3 runs to 17 residues. The V and J ends lost 4 bases and 0 bases, in that order; junction bases with no gene match: 11. The CDR3, as DNA: TGTGCCAGCAGCCCGGAAGGTGGTAGCGGGCACCAAGAGACCCAGTACTTC. This sequence encodes CASSPEGGSGHQETQYF.

This clonotype was observed a handful of times. The rearrangement uses TRBV20-1 and TRBJ1-1; D is unresolved. Trimming took 6 bases from V and 1 from J, leaving 9 bases between them. The germline gives CDR1 DFQATT, CDR2 SNEGSKA (reference sequence). The CDR3 contains 12 residues. CDR3: CSAPDPNTEAFF. CDR3 bases: TGCAGTGCCCCCGACCCGAACACTGAAGCTTTCTTT.

This clonotype came up a few times. This sequence joins TRBV3-1 and TRBJ2-1; perhaps TRBD1 as D (6 bases). The CDR3 contains 13 residues. The germline gives CDR1 LGHDT, CDR2 YNNKEL (reference sequence). V lost 3 bases and J lost 12, with 15 bases in between. This CDR3 reads CASSQGTRRGQFF. CDR3 sequence (DNA): TGTGCCAGCAGCCAGGGGACAAGGCGAGGGCAGTTCTTC.

This clonotype was detected only a few times. The chain combines TRBV4-2 with TRBJ2-4, with D possibly being TRBD1 or TRBD2 (5 bases each). In germline, CDR1 is LGHNA, CDR2 YNFKEQ. The ends were cut back, 4 bases at V and 0 bases at J, with 10 bases in the middle. This CDR3 is 15 amino acids long. The CDR3 here is CASSPSGTAKNIQYF. In DNA form, the CDR3 reads TGTGCCAGCAGCCCATCCGGGACAGCCAAAAACATTCAGTACTTC.

This clonotype was counted at least ten times. This chain links TRBV6-2 or TRBV6-3 with TRBJ2-1; TRBD2 aligns across 8 bases. Germline CDR1 MNHEY, CDR2 SVGEGT. The junction had 3 bases not matched to a gene; V was cut back by 4 bases and J by 1 base. The CDR3 runs 15 residues. CDR3 sequence: CASSSLAGSYNEQFF. In nucleotides, the CDR3 is TGTGCCAGCAGTTCCTTAGCGGGGTCCTACAATGAGCAGTTCTTC.

This chain uses TRBV14 with TRBJ2-1; D is possibly TRBD2 (5 bases). Trimming removed 5 bases from V and 1 base from J, with 15 bases in between. Germline assignment: CDR1 SGHDN and CDR2 FVKESK. The length of the CDR3 is 16 residues. The CDR3: CASSYVPGKSYNEQFF. CDR3 sequence (DNA): TGTGCCAGCAGCTACGTACCGGGGAAGTCCTACAATGAGCAGTTCTTC.

Details on this clonotype: A much larger clone is a single base away; this may be a read error. The V gene is TRBV11-2, the J gene TRBJ2-7; 7 bases align to TRBD1. The CDR3 is 14 amino acids. V gave up 3 bases and J gave up 3 bases; unmatched junction bases: 5. Germline CDR1 reads SGHAT; CDR2 reads FQNNGV. The CDR3 reads CASSLGTEDYEQYF. The DNA for the CDR3 is TGTGCCAGCAGCTTGGGGACAGAAGACTACGAGCAGTACTTC.

The chain employs TRBV9 and TRBJ2-5, with D perhaps TRBD1 (5 bases). The CDR3 has 15 amino acids. The germline gives CDR1 SGDLS, CDR2 YYNGEE. Trimming stripped 5 bases from V and 4 bases from J, with 18 bases between. Here the CDR3 reads CASSRTSGVRETQYF. Here the CDR3 DNA reads TGTGCCAGCAGTCGGACATCAGGAGTTCGAGAGACCCAGTACTTC. The full variable domain, in which reference TRBV9 and TRBJ2-5 provide the parts outside the CDR3, is DSGVTQTPKHLITATGQRVTLRCSPRSGDLSVYWYQQSLDQGLQFLIQYYNGEERAKGNILERFSAQQFPDLHSELNLSSLELGDSALYFCASSRTSGVRETQYFGPGTRLLVL.

This clonotype was detected many times. A much more abundant neighbour one base away suggests this may be a read error. The chain joins TRBV6-2 or TRBV6-3 to TRBJ2-3, with D unclear. This CDR3 is 11 amino acids long. V was cut by 6 bases and J by 6 bases, with 7 bases left in between. The germline gives CDR1 MNHEY, CDR2 SVGEGT. CDR3 protein: CASSWRDTQYF. Here the CDR3 DNA reads TGTGCCAGCAGCTGGCGGGATACGCAGTATTTT.

This clonotype was recorded at least ten times. V is TRBV6-1 and J is TRBJ2-7; 13 nucleotides match TRBD2. CDR3 length: 15 amino acids. V lost 6 bases and J lost 6; bases outside the gene matches: 8. CDR1 and CDR2 from the germline V gene are MNHNS and SASEGT. CDR3 residues: CASRYTGTSGVEQYF. The CDR3, as DNA: TGTGCCAGCAGGTATACCGGGACTAGCGGGGTCGAGCAGTACTTC.

The sample holds many counts of this clonotype. The chain recombines TRBV28 with TRBJ2-7, with TRBD1 matching over 9 bases. Germline CDR1 is MDHEN and CDR2 is SYDVKM. The ends lost 7 bases at V and 0 bases at J; junction bases unmatched: 10. This CDR3 contains 16 residues. The CDR3 DNA follows: TGTGCCAGCACCGGAAACAGGGGGCCGAGCTCCTACGAGCAGTACTTC. It is translated as CASTGNRGPSSYEQYF.

CDR3: CAWCLAGAAQPQHF. The CDR3 DNA sequence: TGTGCCTGGTGTCTAGCGGGGGCCGCTCAGCCCCAGCATTTT. This chain joins TRBV30 and TRBJ1-5; D may be TRBD1 (6 bases). Per the germline V gene, CDR1 is GTSNPN and CDR2 is SVGIG (reference sequence). The V end lost 5 bases, the J end lost 6 bases, and 17 bases lay between the germline ends. The CDR3 runs 14 residues.

This clonotype was counted ten times or more. The chain uses TRBV28 and TRBJ2-7, with D perhaps TRBD2 (5 bases). Per germline, CDR1 MDHEN and CDR2 SYDVKM. V was shortened by 8 bases and J by 1 base, with 18 bases between the two germline ends. CDR3 length: 15 amino acids. Here the CDR3 reads CASRSAGARSYEQYF. The CDR3 DNA is TGTGCCAGCCGATCGGCGGGTGCCAGATCCTACGAGCAGTACTTC.